This T cell receptor (beta chain) was recovered during a study of blood T cells in healthy people across ages. Study-level points and caveats: Unsorted PBMCs prevented conclusive naive versus antigen-experienced comparison.

Combining a sample-barcoded 5' primer with a J-beta primer mix, a second PCR ran for 7 to 11 cycles. One entry per CDR3 protein results from TCRdb running MiXCR on the 5' RACE reads. The sample shows about 1.6 million distinct CDR3 sequences, around 35% of them seen only once. This CDR3 has 14 residues. Germline CDR1 and CDR2: DFQATT and SNEGSKA (reference sequence). Regarding this clonotype: Its antigen is currently unknown. One junction end disagrees with the germline gene, perhaps due to a read error.

The chain employs TRBV20-1 and TRBJ1-6, with D unclear. Sequencing used blood. The receptor was derived from a woman aged 25 to 39 in good health. The CDR3: CSASGPNSNPPLHF. CDR3 nucleotide sequence: TGCAGTGCTAGTGGGCCAAATAGTAATCCACCCCTCCACTTT.